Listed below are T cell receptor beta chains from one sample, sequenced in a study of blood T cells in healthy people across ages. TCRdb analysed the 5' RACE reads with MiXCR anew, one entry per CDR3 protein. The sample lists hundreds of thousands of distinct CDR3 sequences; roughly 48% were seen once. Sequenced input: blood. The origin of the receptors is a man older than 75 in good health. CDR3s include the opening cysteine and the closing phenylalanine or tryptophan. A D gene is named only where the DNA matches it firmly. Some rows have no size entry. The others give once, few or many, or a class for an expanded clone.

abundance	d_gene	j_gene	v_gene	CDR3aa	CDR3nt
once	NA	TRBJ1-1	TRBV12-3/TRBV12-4	CASSPTTGKNTEAFF	TGTGCCAGCAGTCCCACGACAGGCAAGAACACTGAAGCTTTCTTT
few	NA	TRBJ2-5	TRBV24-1	CATKETQYF	TGTGCCACCAAGGAGACCCAGTACTTC
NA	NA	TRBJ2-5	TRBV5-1	CASSPTVSQGTQYF	TGCGCCAGCAGCCCGACCGTTTCCCAAGGGACCCAGTACTTC
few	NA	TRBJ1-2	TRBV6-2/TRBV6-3	CASSYRVDGYTF	TGTGCCAGCAGCTACAGGGTTGATGGCTACACCTTC
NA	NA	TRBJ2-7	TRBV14	CASLGLWPYEQYF	TGTGCCAGCCTTGGACTGTGGCCCTACGAGCAGTACTTC
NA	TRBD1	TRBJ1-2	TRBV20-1	CSASRPGQASNYGYTF	TGCAGTGCTAGCAGACCGGGACAGGCCTCTAACTATGGCTACACCTTC
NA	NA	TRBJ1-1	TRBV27	CASTPQAGRMNTEAFF	TGTGCCAGCACCCCACAGGCAGGGAGGATGAACACTGAAGCTTTCTTT
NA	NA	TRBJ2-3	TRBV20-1	CSALGGGPDTQYF	TGCAGTGCCCTGGGGGGGGGCCCAGATACGCAGTATTTT
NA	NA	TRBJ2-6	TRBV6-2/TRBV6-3	CASSSLKEDYGANVLTF	TGTGCCAGCAGCTCCCTAAAAGAAGATTACGGGGCCAACGTCCTGACTTTC
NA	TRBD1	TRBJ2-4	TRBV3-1	CASSLDRGQEQYF	TGTGCCAGCAGCCTGGACAGGGGGCAAGAGCAGTACTTC
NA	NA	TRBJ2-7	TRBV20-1	CSARGEASYEQYF	TGCAGTGCTAGAGGTGAAGCCTCCTACGAGCAGTACTTC
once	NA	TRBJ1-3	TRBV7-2	CASTKGPSGGNTIYF	TGTGCCAGCACCAAGGGCCCTTCGGGAGGAAACACCATATATTTT
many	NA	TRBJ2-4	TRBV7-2	CASSPVPRLVRLEYF	TGTGCCAGCAGCCCCGTCCCCAGACTAGTGAGGTTGGAGTACTTC
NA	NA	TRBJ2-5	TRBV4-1	CASSPGAVRETQYF	TGCGCCAGCAGCCCAGGGGCCGTCCGGGAGACCCAGTACTTC
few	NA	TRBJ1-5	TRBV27	CASSARLSNQPQHF	TGTGCCAGCTCGGCCCGCCTTAGCAATCAGCCCCAGCATTTT
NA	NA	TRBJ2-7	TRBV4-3	CASSKTLTGLYEQYF	TGCGCCAGCAGCAAAACCCTGACAGGACTCTACGAGCAGTACTTC
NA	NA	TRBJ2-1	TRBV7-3	CASSLGKYNEQFF	TGTGCCAGCAGCTTAGGCAAGTACAATGAGCAGTTCTTC
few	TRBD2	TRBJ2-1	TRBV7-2	CASSGSGSSYNEQFF	TGTGCCAGCAGCGGCAGCGGGAGTTCCTACAATGAGCAGTTCTTC
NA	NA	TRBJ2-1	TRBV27	CASLTALGSYNEQFF	TGTGCCAGCTTGACCGCTTTGGGCTCCTACAATGAGCAGTTCTTC
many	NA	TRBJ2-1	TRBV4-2	CASSEDRQQQFF	TGTGCCAGCAGCGAGGACAGACAGCAGCAGTTCTTC
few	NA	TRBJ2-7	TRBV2	CASSEQGRSYEQYF	TGTGCCAGCAGTGAGCAGGGTAGGTCCTACGAGCAGTACTTC
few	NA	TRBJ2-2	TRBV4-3	CASSQARGRPGELFF	TGCGCCAGCAGCCAAGCCAGGGGTCGGCCCGGGGAGCTGTTTTTT
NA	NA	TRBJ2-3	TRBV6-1	CASSGTATDTQYF	TGTGCCAGCAGTGGGACGGCCACAGATACGCAGTATTTT
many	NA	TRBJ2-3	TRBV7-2	CASSLGSGDTQYF	TGTGCCAGCAGCTTAGGAAGCGGAGATACGCAGTATTTT
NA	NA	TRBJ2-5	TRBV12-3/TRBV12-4	CASSLAEGVETQYF	TGTGCCAGCAGTTTGGCCGAGGGGGTTGAGACCCAGTACTTC